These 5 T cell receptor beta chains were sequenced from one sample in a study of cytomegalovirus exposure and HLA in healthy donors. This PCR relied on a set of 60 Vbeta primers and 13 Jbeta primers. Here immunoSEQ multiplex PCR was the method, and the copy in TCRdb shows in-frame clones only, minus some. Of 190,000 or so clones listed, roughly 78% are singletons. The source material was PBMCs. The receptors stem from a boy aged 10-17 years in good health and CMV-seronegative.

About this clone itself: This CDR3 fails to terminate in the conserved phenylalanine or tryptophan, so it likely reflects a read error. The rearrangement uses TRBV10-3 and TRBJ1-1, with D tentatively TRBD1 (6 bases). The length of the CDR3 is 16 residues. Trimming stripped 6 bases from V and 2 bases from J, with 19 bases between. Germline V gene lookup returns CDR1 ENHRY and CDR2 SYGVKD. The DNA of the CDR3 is TGTGCCATCAGGAGCAAGGATACAGGGTTTAACACTGAAGCTTTCCTT. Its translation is CAIRSKDTGFNTEAFL.

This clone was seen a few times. The chain's CDR3 is CASSVGRDSIYEQYF. The DNA for the CDR3 is TGTGCCAGCAGCGTAGGAAGGGACAGCATCTACGAGCAGTACTTC. This chain joins TRBV9 and TRBJ2-7, with TRBD1 matching over 7 bases. CDR3 length: 15 amino acids. V dropped 0 bases and J dropped 3; count of bases not matched to a gene: 6. Germline V gene data show CDR1 as SGDLS and CDR2 as YYNGEE.

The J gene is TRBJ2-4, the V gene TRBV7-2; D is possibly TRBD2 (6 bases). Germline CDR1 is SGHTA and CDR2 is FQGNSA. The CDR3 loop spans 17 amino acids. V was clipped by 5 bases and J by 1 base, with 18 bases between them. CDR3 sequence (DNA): TGTGCCAGCAGCATAGGCGGGGTACTCGAGGCCAAAAACATTCAGTACTTC. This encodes CASSIGGVLEAKNIQYF.

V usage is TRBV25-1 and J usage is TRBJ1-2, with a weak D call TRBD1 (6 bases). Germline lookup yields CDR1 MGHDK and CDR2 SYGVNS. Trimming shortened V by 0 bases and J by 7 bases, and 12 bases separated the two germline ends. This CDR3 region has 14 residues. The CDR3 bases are TGTGCCAGCAGTGAATACGAGGCAGGGGCTGGCTACACCTTC. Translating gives CASSEYEAGAGYTF.

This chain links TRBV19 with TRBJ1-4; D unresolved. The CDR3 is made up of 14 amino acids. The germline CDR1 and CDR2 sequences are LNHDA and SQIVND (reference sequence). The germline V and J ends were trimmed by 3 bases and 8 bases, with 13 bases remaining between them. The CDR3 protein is CASSISGMEEKLFF. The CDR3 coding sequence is TGTGCCAGTAGTATTTCGGGGATGGAGGAAAAACTGTTTTTT.